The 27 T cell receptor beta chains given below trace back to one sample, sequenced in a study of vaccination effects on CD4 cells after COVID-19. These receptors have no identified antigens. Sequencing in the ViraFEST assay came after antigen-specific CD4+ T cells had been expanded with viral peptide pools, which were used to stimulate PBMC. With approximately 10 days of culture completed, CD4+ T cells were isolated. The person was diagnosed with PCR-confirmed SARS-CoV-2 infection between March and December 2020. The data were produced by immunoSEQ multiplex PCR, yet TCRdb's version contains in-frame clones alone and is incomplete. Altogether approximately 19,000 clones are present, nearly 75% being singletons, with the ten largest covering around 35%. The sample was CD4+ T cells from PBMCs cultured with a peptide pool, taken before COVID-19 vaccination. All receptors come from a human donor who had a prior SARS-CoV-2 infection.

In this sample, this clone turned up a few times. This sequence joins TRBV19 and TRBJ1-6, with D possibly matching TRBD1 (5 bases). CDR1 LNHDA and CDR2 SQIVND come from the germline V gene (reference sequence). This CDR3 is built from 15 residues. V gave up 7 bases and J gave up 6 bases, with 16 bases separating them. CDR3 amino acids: CASTISWGSNSPLHF. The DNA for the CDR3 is TGTGCCAGTACTATCTCTTGGGGCAGTAATTCACCCCTCCACTTT.

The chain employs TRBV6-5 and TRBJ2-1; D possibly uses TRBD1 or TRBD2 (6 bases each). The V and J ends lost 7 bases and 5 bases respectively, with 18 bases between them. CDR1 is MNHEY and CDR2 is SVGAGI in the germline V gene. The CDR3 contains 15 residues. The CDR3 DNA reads TGTGCCAGCATTCGAAAAGGGGGGTCAAACAATGAGCAGTTCTTC. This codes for CASIRKGGSNNEQFF.

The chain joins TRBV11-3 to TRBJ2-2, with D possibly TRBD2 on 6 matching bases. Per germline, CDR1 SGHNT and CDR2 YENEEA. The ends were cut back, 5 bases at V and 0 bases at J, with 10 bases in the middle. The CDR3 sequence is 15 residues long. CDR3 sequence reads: CASSTLASNTGELFF. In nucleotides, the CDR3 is TGTGCCAGCAGCACTCTAGCGTCGAACACCGGGGAGCTGTTTTTT.

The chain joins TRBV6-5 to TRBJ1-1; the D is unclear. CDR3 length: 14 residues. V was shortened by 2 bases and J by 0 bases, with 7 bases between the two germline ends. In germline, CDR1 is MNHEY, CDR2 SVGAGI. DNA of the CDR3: TGTGCCAGCAGTTACACCTTTATGAACACTGAAGCTTTCTTT. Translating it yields CASSYTFMNTEAFF.

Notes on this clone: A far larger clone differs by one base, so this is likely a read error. The CDR3 region has the DNA TGTGCCAGCAGCTTACAGCCGAACACTGAAGCTTTCTTT. Amino acids: CASSLQPNTEAFF. The rearrangement uses TRBV7-2 and TRBJ1-1, with D unclear. Germline V lookup: CDR1 SGHTA, CDR2 FQGNSA. Trimming pared 2 bases from V and 1 base from J, leaving 5 bases between. This CDR3 region has 13 residues.

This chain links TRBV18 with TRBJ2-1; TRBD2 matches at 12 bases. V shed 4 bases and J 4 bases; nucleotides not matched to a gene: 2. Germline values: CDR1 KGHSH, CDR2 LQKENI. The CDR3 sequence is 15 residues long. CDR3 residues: CASSRGLAGYNEQFF. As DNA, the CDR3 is TGTGCCAGCTCACGAGGACTAGCGGGATACAATGAGCAGTTCTTC.

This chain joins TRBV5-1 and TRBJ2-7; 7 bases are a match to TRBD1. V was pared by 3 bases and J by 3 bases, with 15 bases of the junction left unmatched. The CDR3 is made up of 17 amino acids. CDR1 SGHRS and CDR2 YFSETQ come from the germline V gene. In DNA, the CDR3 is TGCGCCAGCAGCTGGCCCCGGGACAGTCCTACATTCTACGAGCAGTACTTC. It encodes CASSWPRDSPTFYEQYF.

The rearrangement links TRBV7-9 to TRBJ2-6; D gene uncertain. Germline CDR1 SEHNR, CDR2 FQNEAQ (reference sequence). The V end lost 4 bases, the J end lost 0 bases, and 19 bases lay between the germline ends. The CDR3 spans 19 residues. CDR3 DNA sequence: TGTGCCAGCAGCTCTTTCCCCGGATGGCGACACTCTGGGGCCAACGTCCTGACTTTC. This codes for CASSSFPGWRHSGANVLTF.

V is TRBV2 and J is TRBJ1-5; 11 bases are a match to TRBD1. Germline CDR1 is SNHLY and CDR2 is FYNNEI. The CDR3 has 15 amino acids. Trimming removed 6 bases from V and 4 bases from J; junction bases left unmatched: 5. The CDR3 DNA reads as TGTGCCAGCAGCCCCGGGACAGGGGGTAATCAGCCCCAGCATTTT. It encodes CASSPGTGGNQPQHF.

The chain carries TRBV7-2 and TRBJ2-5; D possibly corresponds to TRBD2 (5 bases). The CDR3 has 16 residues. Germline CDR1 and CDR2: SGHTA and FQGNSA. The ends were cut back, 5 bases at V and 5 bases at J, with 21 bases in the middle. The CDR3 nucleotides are TGTGCCAGCAGCCCTCAGAGGGCCCTTATTGTGGAGACCCAGTACTTC. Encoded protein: CASSPQRALIVETQYF.

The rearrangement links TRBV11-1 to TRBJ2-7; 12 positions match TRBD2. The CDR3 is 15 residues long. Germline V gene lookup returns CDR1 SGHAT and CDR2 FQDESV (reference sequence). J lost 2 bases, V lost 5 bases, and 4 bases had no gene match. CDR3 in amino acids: CASSTASGRAYEQYF. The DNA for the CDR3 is TGTGCCAGCAGCACAGCTAGCGGGAGGGCCTACGAGCAGTACTTC.

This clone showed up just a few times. In DNA form, the CDR3 reads TGTGCCAGCAGCTGCGGACTAGCGGGATCCCCCTACGAGCAGTACTTC. Its protein product is CASSCGLAGSPYEQYF. The genes are TRBV21-1 and TRBJ2-7; TRBD2, the D gene given by the table, was not confirmed from the DNA. TRBV21-1 is assigned pseudogene status. CDR3 length: 16 residues.

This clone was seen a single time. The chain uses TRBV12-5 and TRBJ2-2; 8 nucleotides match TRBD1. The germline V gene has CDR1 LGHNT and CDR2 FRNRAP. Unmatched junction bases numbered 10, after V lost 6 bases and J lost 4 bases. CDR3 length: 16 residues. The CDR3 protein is CASGSTGVISTGELFF. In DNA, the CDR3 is TGTGCTAGTGGCTCGACAGGGGTGATAAGCACCGGGGAGCTGTTTTTT.

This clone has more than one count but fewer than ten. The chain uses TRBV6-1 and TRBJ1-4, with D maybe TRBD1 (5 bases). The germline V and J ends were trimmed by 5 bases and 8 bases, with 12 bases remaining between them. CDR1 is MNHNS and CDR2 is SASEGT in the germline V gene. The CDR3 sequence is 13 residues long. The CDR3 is CASSWAKGEKLFF. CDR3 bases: TGTGCCAGCAGTTGGGCGAAGGGGGAAAAACTGTTTTTT.

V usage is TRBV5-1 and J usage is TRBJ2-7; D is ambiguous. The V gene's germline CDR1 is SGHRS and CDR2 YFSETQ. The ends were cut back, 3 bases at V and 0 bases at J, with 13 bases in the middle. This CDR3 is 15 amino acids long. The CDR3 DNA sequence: TGCGCCAGCAGCTCTAGAGGACGGGCCTCCTACGAGCAGTACTTC. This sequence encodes CASSSRGRASYEQYF.

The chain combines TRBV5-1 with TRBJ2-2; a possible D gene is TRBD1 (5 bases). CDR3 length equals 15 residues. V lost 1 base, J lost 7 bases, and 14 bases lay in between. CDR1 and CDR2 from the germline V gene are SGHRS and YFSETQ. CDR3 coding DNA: TGCGCCAGCAGCTTGATCGCAGGGTGGATCGGGGAGCTGTTTTTT. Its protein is CASSLIAGWIGELFF.

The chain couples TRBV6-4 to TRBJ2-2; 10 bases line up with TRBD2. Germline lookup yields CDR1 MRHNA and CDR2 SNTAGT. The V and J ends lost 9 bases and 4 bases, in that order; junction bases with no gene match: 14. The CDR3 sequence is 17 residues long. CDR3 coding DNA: TGTGCCAGGACCCCCCTGTGGAGCGGGGGGGCCACCGGGGAGCTGTTTTTT. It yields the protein CARTPLWSGGATGELFF.

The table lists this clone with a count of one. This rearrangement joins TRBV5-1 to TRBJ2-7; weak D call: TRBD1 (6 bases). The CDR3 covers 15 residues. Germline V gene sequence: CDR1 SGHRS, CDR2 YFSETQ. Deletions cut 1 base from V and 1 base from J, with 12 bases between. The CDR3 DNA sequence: TGCGCCAGCAGCTTGTGGTTAACAGGGTCCTACGAGCAGTACTTC. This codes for CASSLWLTGSYEQYF. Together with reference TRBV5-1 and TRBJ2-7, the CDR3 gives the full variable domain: KAGVTQTPRYLIKTRGQQVTLSCSPISGHRSVSWYQQTPGQGLQFLFEYFSETQRNKGNFPGRFSGRQFSNSRSEMNVSTLELGDSALYLCASSLWLTGSYEQYFGPGTRLTVT.

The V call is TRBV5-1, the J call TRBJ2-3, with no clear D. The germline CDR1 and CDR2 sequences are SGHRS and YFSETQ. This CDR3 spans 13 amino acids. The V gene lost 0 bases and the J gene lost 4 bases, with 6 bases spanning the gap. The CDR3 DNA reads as TGCGCCAGCAGCTTGGTTGGTGCAGATACGCAGTATTTT. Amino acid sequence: CASSLVGADTQYF.

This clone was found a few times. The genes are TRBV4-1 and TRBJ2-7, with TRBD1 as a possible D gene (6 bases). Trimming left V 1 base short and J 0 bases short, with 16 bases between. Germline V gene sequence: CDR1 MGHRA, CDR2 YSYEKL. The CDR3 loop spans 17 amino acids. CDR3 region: CASSQATTGGGSYEQYF. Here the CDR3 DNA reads TGCGCCAGCAGCCAAGCGACGACAGGAGGAGGCTCCTACGAGCAGTACTTC.

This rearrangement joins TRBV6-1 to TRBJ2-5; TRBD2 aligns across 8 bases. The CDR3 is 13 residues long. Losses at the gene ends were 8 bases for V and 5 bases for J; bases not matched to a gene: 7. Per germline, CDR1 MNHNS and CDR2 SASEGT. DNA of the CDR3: TGTGCCAGCGCCGCGGGGGGCCGGGAGACCCAGTACTTC. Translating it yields CASAAGGRETQYF.

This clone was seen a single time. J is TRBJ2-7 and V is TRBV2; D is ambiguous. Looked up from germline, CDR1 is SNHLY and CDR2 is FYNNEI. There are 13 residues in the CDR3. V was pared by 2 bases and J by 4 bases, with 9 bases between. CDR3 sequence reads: CASSELQAYEQYF. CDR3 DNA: TGTGCCAGCAGTGAACTCCAGGCGTACGAGCAGTACTTC.

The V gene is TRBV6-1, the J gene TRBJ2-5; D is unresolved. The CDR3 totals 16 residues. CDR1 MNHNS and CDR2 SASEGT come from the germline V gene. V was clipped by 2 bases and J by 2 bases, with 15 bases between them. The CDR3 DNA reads TGTGCCAGCAGTGAATGGAGAAGCCGCAGGCAAGAGACCCAGTACTTC. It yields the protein CASSEWRSRRQETQYF.

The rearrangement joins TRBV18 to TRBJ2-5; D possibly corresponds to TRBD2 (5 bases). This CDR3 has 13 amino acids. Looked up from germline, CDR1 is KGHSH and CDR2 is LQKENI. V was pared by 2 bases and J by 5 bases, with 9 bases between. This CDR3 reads CASSPTGVETQYF. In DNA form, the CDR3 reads TGTGCCAGCTCACCAACCGGGGTGGAGACCCAGTACTTC. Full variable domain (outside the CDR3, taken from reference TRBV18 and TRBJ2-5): NAGVMQNPRHLVRRRGQEARLRCSPMKGHSHVYWYRQLPEEGLKFMVYLQKENIIDESGMPKERFSAEFPKEGPSILRIQQVVRGDSAAYFCASSPTGVETQYFGPGTRLLVL.

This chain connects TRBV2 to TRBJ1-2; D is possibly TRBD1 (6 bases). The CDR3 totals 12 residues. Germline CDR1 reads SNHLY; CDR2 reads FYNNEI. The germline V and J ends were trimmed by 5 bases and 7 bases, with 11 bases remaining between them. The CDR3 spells CASSTGFGGYTF. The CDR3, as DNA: TGTGCCAGCAGTACAGGGTTTGGTGGCTACACCTTC.

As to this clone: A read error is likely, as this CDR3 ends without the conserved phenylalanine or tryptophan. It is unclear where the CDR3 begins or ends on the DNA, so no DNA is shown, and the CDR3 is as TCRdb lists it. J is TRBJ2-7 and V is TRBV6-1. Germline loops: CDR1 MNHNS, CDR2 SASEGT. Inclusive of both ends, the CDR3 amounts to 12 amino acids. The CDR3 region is CASSEGGAALRL.

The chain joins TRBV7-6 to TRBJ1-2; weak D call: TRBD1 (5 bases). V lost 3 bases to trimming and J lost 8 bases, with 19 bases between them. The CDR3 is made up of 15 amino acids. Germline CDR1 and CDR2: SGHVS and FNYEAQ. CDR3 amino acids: CASSFSGSGMYGYTF. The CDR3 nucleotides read TGTGCCAGCAGCTTTTCTGGGTCAGGGATGTACGGCTACACCTTC.